This T cell receptor (beta chain) was captured by sequencing in a study of shared clonotypes between healthy human individuals. Overall study context: Three plates were used per donor for CD4 naive, three for CD4 memory, two for CD8 naive and one for CD8 memory. Study results and limitations: Sampling involved blood alone; tissue repertoires likely differ. In a handful of donors, roughly 5.2% of naive CD4 clonotypes appeared in common.

Template for every sorted-subset replicate PCR totaled about 0.2 ug DNA, about 30,000 T cell genomes. Profiling relied on immunoSEQ multiplex PCR, and the TCRdb table lists in-frame clones only, not all of them. The sample contains more than 2,000,000 clones, around 90% of which appear only once. The germline V gene has CDR1 LGHNA and CDR2 YSLEER. The CDR3 sequence is 16 residues long. With V trimmed by 1 base and J by 6 bases, 3 bases remained unmatched. This clone is a singleton in its sample. Its cognate antigen is unknown. This TCR came from a man between 18 and 29 years old in good health. The V gene is TRBV4-3, the J gene TRBJ2-2; 12 bases map to TRBD2. Sequences were obtained from naive CD4+ T cells sorted from blood. Subset reported: CD45RA+ positively selected. CDR3 DNA sequence: TGCGCCAGCAGCCAAGCTCTAGCGGGAGGGCCCGGGGAGCTGTTTTTT. Amino acids: CASSQALAGGPGELFF.